A single sample gave rise to the 29 T cell receptor beta chains below, sequenced in a study of T cells of healthy individuals. TCRdb called the 5' RACE reads again in MiXCR, with one record for every CDR3 protein. This table has about 82,000 distinct CDR3 sequences, roughly 5.1% appearing once. The receptors were sampled from a female donor in good health.

This clonotype was picked up a small number of times. This chain links TRBV27 with TRBJ1-5; TRBD1 matches 8 bases. CDR1 and CDR2 from the germline V gene are MNHEY and SMNVEV (reference sequence). The V and J ends lost 0 bases and 4 bases, in that order; junction bases with no gene match: 2. The CDR3 covers 15 residues. CDR3 sequence: CASSLSTGGNQPQHF. CDR3 sequence (DNA): TGTGCCAGCAGTTTATCTACAGGGGGGAATCAGCCCCAGCATTTT.

This clonotype was recorded many times. The chain couples TRBV19 to TRBJ2-2; D not resolved. Trimming pared 5 bases from V and 7 bases from J, leaving 8 bases between. Germline V gene data show CDR1 as LNHDA and CDR2 as SQIVND (reference sequence). The CDR3 spans 12 residues. The CDR3 region has the DNA TGTGCCAGTAGTGTAGGAGACGGGGAGCTGTTTTTT. Protein: CASSVGDGELFF. Full variable domain (rest looked up from reference TRBV19 and TRBJ2-2): DGGITQSPKYLFRKEGQNVTLSCEQNLNHDAMYWYRQDPGQGLRLIYYSQIVNDFQKGDIAEGYSVSREKKESFPLTVTSAQKNPTAFYLCASSVGDGELFFGEGSRLTVL.

The rearrangement links TRBV20-1 to TRBJ1-1, with D unclear. CDR3 length: 14 residues. Trimming removed 8 bases from V and 0 bases from J, with 16 bases in between. Germline V gene data show CDR1 as DFQATT and CDR2 as SNEGSKA (reference sequence). CDR3 residues: CSTKPPGLNTEAFF. CDR3 DNA: TGCAGTACTAAGCCTCCGGGGTTGAACACTGAAGCTTTCTTT.

This clonotype was counted many times. The gene calls are TRBV3-1 and TRBJ2-3, with 12 bases that match TRBD2. V trimming: 3 bases; J trimming: 5 bases; junction bases outside the gene matches: 6. The CDR3 length is 16 residues. The germline CDR1 and CDR2 sequences are LGHDT and YNNKEL (reference sequence). CDR3 residues: CASSQTSGSLEDTQYF. The CDR3 nucleotides read TGTGCCAGCAGCCAGACTAGCGGGAGTCTTGAAGATACGCAGTATTTT.

This clonotype was detected many times. The V gene is TRBV7-8, the J gene TRBJ1-2; D is perhaps TRBD1 (6 bases). The V end was cut by 5 bases, the J end by 3 bases, with 16 bases between. Per the germline V gene, CDR1 is SGHVS and CDR2 is FQNEAQ. The CDR3 runs 15 residues. The CDR3 region has the DNA TGTGCCAGCAGCCCACGGACAGCATTTGACTATGGCTACACCTTC. Amino acid sequence: CASSPRTAFDYGYTF.

This clonotype has a count of ten or more. This chain connects TRBV6-2 or TRBV6-3 to TRBJ2-1; tentative D call: TRBD1 (6 bases). The CDR3 loop spans 15 amino acids. With 4 bases removed from V and 4 bases from J, the gap between germline ends came to 14 bases. CDR1 is MNHEY and CDR2 is SVGEGT in the germline V gene. The CDR3 protein is CASSWSGAPYNEQFF. DNA for the CDR3: TGTGCCAGCAGTTGGTCAGGGGCCCCGTACAATGAGCAGTTCTTC.

This clonotype showed up many times. V is TRBV10-3 and J is TRBJ2-5; D remains unclear. The CDR3 contains 12 residues. The germline V gene has CDR1 ENHRY and CDR2 SYGVKD. V lost 0 bases to trimming and J lost 8 bases, with 7 bases between them. The chain's CDR3 is CAISESGGTQYF. CDR3 bases: TGTGCCATCAGTGAGTCTGGCGGAACCCAGTACTTC.

In its sample, this clonotype was seen many times. The rearrangement joins TRBV9 to TRBJ2-7, with 7 bases lining up with TRBD1. The CDR3 contains 14 residues. Trimming at V came to 3 bases and at J to 2 bases, leaving 5 bases not matched to a gene. In germline, CDR1 is SGDLS, CDR2 YYNGEE. CDR3 bases: TGTGCCAGCAGCGGACGGGACAGTCCCTACGAGCAGTACTTC. It encodes CASSGRDSPYEQYF.

To note about this clonotype: A read error is possible here, since a much larger clone lies one base away. The chain combines TRBV5-1 with TRBJ1-1; a possible D gene is TRBD1 (5 bases). V was trimmed by 0 bases and J by 10 bases, leaving 16 bases between them. Germline CDR1 SGHRS, CDR2 YFSETQ. CDR3 length: 14 residues. CDR3 amino acids: CASSLARAGCRAFF. The CDR3 region has the DNA TGCGCCAGCAGCTTGGCCAGGGCAGGGTGTCGAGCTTTCTTT.

On this clonotype: One base away lies a much larger clone, so this may be a sequencing read error. The J gene is TRBJ2-5, the V gene TRBV29-1; D remains ambiguous. Germline values: CDR1 SQVTM, CDR2 ANQGSEA. This CDR3 has 11 residues. The CDR3 DNA is TGCAGAGTCGCAGGTGTAGAGACCCAGTACTTC. This codes for CRVAGVETQYF.

In this sample, this clonotype turned up many times. The chain has TRBV7-2 and TRBJ2-3; 16 bases are a match to TRBD2. Trimming cost V 5 bases and J 5 bases; bases outside gene matches: 4. Germline loops: CDR1 SGHTA, CDR2 FQGNSA. The CDR3 contains 16 residues. CDR3: CASSPGLAGGVDTQYF. The CDR3 nucleotides read TGTGCCAGCAGCCCGGGACTAGCGGGAGGGGTAGATACGCAGTATTTT.

A note on this clonotype: This may stem from a read error, because a much larger clone lies one nucleotide away. The genes are TRBV18 and TRBJ2-7; D is perhaps TRBD2 (6 bases). Germline CDR1 KGHSH, CDR2 LQKENI. The CDR3 loop spans 14 amino acids. CDR3 amino acids: CTSSPQWAGYEQYF. The DNA of the CDR3 is TGTACCAGCTCACCACAATGGGCGGGATACGAGCAGTACTTC.

The rearrangement uses TRBV7-9 and TRBJ1-2; D remains ambiguous. This CDR3 has 13 residues. CDR1 SEHNR and CDR2 FQNEAQ come from the germline V gene (reference sequence). Deletions cut 5 bases from V and 3 bases from J, with 10 bases between. The CDR3 sequence is CASSPQADYGYTF. DNA of the CDR3: TGTGCCAGCAGCCCCCAGGCTGACTATGGCTACACCTTC.

This clonotype was recorded many times. The rearrangement links TRBV18 to TRBJ2-7; D not resolved. Per the germline V gene, CDR1 is KGHSH and CDR2 is LQKENI. The ends were cut back, 4 bases at V and 4 bases at J, with 11 bases in the middle. The CDR3 spans 13 residues. CDR3 coding DNA: TGTGCCAGCTCACTCCAGGTTAATTACGAGCAGTACTTC. Translation gives CASSLQVNYEQYF.

This clonotype was counted between two and nine times. The chain has TRBV5-1 and TRBJ2-5; 8 bases align to TRBD1. The V gene end was trimmed by 5 bases and the J gene end by 5 bases; junction bases not matched to a gene: 8. The CDR3 sequence is 14 residues long. Germline CDR1 and CDR2: SGHRS and YFSETQ. The CDR3 sequence: CASSGTGDEETQYF. CDR3 DNA: TGCGCCAGCAGTGGGACAGGAGATGAGGAGACCCAGTACTTC.

This clonotype has just a few counts. The chain links TRBV11-2 to TRBJ2-7; the D gene is possibly TRBD2 (5 bases). The CDR3 contains 15 residues. Germline CDR1 SGHAT, CDR2 FQNNGV. V lost 0 bases to trimming and J lost 6 bases, with 15 bases between them. The CDR3 region is CASSLESGTSLEQYF. Written as DNA, the CDR3 is TGTGCCAGCAGCTTAGAAAGCGGAACCAGTCTCGAGCAGTACTTC.

This clonotype was counted many times. This rearrangement joins TRBV29-1 to TRBJ2-1; 7 bases map to TRBD1. V shed 1 base and J 9 bases; nucleotides not matched to a gene: 3. The CDR3 has 12 residues. In germline, CDR1 is SQVTM, CDR2 ANQGSEA. CDR3 sequence: CSVEGKGAEQFF. The DNA of the CDR3 is TGCAGCGTTGAAGGAAAGGGGGCTGAGCAGTTCTTC.

In its sample, this clonotype was seen many times. This chain links TRBV7-9 with TRBJ2-7; TRBD2 matches at 9 bases. The CDR3 is made up of 16 amino acids. Trimming took 8 bases from V and 2 from J; bases not matched to a gene: 13. CDR1 SEHNR and CDR2 FQNEAQ come from the germline V gene (reference sequence). The CDR3 coding sequence is TGTGCCAGCGAAAGGACTAGCGACCATCACCCCTACGAGCAGTACTTC. It encodes CASERTSDHHPYEQYF.

This clonotype was detected only a few times. The chain carries TRBV7-9 and TRBJ1-4; 7 positions agree with TRBD1. The germline V gene encodes CDR1 SEHNR and CDR2 FQNEAQ (reference sequence). Trimming removed 1 base from V and 3 bases from J; junction bases left unmatched: 5. The CDR3 is 16 amino acids. CDR3 nucleotides: TGTGCCAGCAGCTTAGTGGTCGGGACAGCTAATGAAAAACTGTTTTTT. It encodes CASSLVVGTANEKLFF.

This clonotype has at least ten counts. The chain combines TRBV28 with TRBJ2-7; D gene uncertain. CDR3 length: 12 amino acids. The V gene lost 7 bases and the J gene lost 4 bases, with 11 bases spanning the gap. Looked up from germline, CDR1 is MDHEN and CDR2 is SYDVKM. DNA for the CDR3: TGTGCCAGCAACGAGCCCCTGTACGAGCAGTACTTC. Translation: CASNEPLYEQYF.

This clonotype was detected ten times or more. V and J are TRBV2 and TRBJ1-5; D may be TRBD1 (5 bases). Between the trimmed V and J ends, which lost 1 base and 6 bases, there was a span of 16 bases. The length of the CDR3 is 16 residues. Looked up from germline, CDR1 is SNHLY and CDR2 is FYNNEI. CDR3 sequence (DNA): TGTGCCAGCAGTGAAGTGACACTGGAGGGGAGTCAGCCCCAGCATTTT. It encodes CASSEVTLEGSQPQHF.

CDR3 bases: TGCAGTGCTAGGCAAAACAGGGGAGGGGGGACTGAAGCTTTCTTT. Protein: CSARQNRGGGTEAFF. The chain has TRBV20-1 and TRBJ1-1; 7 positions match TRBD1. The CDR3 spans 15 residues. Germline assignment: CDR1 DFQATT and CDR2 SNEGSKA (reference sequence). J lost 5 bases, V lost 3 bases, and 12 bases had no gene match.

This clonotype was counted at least ten times. This sequence joins TRBV7-2 and TRBJ2-1, with 9 nucleotides matching TRBD2. The CDR3 has 16 residues. V lost 4 bases, J lost 2 bases, and 6 bases stayed unmatched. Germline V gene sequence: CDR1 SGHTA, CDR2 FQGNSA. CDR3 DNA sequence: TGTGCCAGCAGCTCCCGTACTAGCGGGCCCTACAATGAGCAGTTCTTC. Protein: CASSSRTSGPYNEQFF.

This clonotype was counted a few times. V and J are TRBV12-3 or TRBV12-4 and TRBJ2-5; D may match TRBD1 or TRBD2 (6 bases each). This CDR3 contains 16 residues. The ends were cut back, 2 bases at V and 0 bases at J, with 13 bases in the middle. As DNA, the CDR3 is TGTGCCAGCAGTTTACGGGGGCCTTTGTACCAAGAGACCCAGTACTTC. Translating it yields CASSLRGPLYQETQYF.

This clonotype was counted only a few times. This rearrangement joins TRBV6-2 or TRBV6-3 to TRBJ2-3, with D possibly being TRBD2 (6 bases). Germline values: CDR1 MNHEY, CDR2 SVGEGT. V was pared by 6 bases and J by 5 bases, with 18 bases between. The CDR3 contains 15 residues. Written as DNA, the CDR3 is TGTGCCAGCAGAAACCTGAAAGCGGGTGGAGATACGCAGTATTTT. This translates into CASRNLKAGGDTQYF.

This clonotype has a count of ten or more. V usage is TRBV2 and J usage is TRBJ2-3; D gene uncertain. Per germline, CDR1 SNHLY and CDR2 FYNNEI. V was pared by 3 bases and J by 14 bases, with 15 bases between. CDR3 length: 12 amino acids. The CDR3 is CASSEPDPDPYF. The CDR3 DNA follows: TGTGCCAGCAGTGAGCCGGACCCTGATCCGTATTTT.

This clonotype was recorded at least ten times. The chain joins TRBV20-1 to TRBJ2-7; 7 nucleotides align to TRBD2. Trimming took 0 bases from V and 1 from J; bases not matched to a gene: 6. The CDR3 consists of 15 residues. The germline V gene has CDR1 DFQATT and CDR2 SNEGSKA (reference sequence). In DNA form, the CDR3 reads TGCAGTGCTAGAGATTTAACGGGAGGATCCTACGAGCAGTACTTC. This gives the protein CSARDLTGGSYEQYF.

This clonotype was recorded many times. The chain employs TRBV4-2 and TRBJ2-3; D uncertain. The CDR3 consists of 14 residues. Germline CDR1 is LGHNA and CDR2 is YNFKEQ. Trimming removed 6 bases at V and 6 bases at J, with 16 bases between. The CDR3 DNA is TGTGCCAGCAGTGGCCTAGGCTTTCAGGATACGCAGTATTTT. This sequence encodes CASSGLGFQDTQYF.

The chain links TRBV20-1 to TRBJ2-7; perhaps TRBD1 as D (6 bases). The germline V gene encodes CDR1 DFQATT and CDR2 SNEGSKA (reference sequence). Trimming pared 5 bases from V and 0 bases from J, leaving 14 bases between. This CDR3 spans 14 amino acids. The CDR3 DNA reads as TGCAGTGCTGCCCGCCCAGGGGACTCCTACGAGCAGTACTTC. Protein: CSAARPGDSYEQYF.